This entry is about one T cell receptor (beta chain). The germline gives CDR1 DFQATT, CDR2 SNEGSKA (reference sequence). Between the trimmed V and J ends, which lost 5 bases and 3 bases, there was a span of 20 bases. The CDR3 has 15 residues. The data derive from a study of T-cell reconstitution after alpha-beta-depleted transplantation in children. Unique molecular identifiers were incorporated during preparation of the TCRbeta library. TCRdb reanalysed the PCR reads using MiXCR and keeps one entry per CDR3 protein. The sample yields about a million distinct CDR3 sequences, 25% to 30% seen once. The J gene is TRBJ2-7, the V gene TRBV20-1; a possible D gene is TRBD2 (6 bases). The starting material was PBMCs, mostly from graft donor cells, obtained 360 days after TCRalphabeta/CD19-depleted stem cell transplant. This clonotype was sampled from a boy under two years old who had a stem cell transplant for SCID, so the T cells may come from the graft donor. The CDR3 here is CSAFDMDYPNYEQYF. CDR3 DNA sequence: TGCAGTGCTTTCGATATGGACTATCCAAACTACGAGCAGTACTTC.